The clone carrying this T cell receptor beta chain was counted a few times. What it binds is unknown. The data are from a study of identical twins. Study-wide results and limits: The conclusions drew on cross-sectional statistical analysis instead of tracking the same donors. While abundant cord blood beta clonotypes carried fewer insertions, memory repertoires showed no such pattern.

All donors were healthy, and all were Caucasian. Using its own MiXCR run on the 5' RACE reads, TCRdb lists one record per CDR3 protein. The sample carries just over 500,000 distinct CDR3 sequences, less than 25% recorded once. The CDR3 spans 15 residues. Per the germline V gene, CDR1 is SGHRS and CDR2 is YFSETQ. Trimming shortened V by 4 bases and J by 1 base, and 14 bases separated the two germline ends. These data are also associated with another study on T cells expressing NK-cell markers. In that study: The dominant NKG2C+ clonotypes represented roughly 1.0-7.5% of CD8+ T cells in five to seven donors.

Material for sequencing was CD4+ T cells sorted from blood. The chain uses TRBV5-1 and TRBJ1-1; D gene uncertain. The source of this sequence is a young woman in good health. CDR3 loop: CASSARRSGNTEAFF. The CDR3 nucleotides read TGCGCCAGCAGCGCCCGGCGATCCGGGAACACTGAAGCTTTCTTT.